The 9 T cell receptor beta chains below all came from one sample that was sequenced in a study of T-cell reconstitution after alpha-beta-depleted transplantation in children. Unique molecular identifiers tagged the TCRbeta library. TCRdb reprocessed the PCR reads with MiXCR, giving one entry per CDR3 protein. This sample has over 550,000 distinct CDR3 sequences, with 10% to 13% found just once. The sample in question was PBMCs from the stem cell graft donor, obtained from the stem cell graft. The receptors shown here come from a human donor who donated a stem cell graft to a child with acute myeloid leukemia.

This clonotype was seen repeatedly, ten times or more. This chain joins TRBV28 and TRBJ2-1, with D possibly called TRBD1 or TRBD2 (7 bases each). The germline V gene encodes CDR1 MDHEN and CDR2 SYDVKM. The V end lost 10 bases, the J end lost 6 bases, and 19 bases lay between the germline ends. This CDR3 contains 14 residues. CDR3 in amino acids: CATAVRGGGNEQFF. The CDR3 bases are TGTGCCACTGCGGTCAGGGGGGGAGGCAATGAGCAGTTCTTC.

The rearrangement joins TRBV12-3 or TRBV12-4 to TRBJ1-2; D is unresolved. This CDR3 has 11 amino acids. With 10 bases removed from V and 4 bases from J, the gap between germline ends came to 10 bases. CDR3 sequence reads: CATFTAYGYTF. CDR3 coding DNA: TGTGCCACCTTTACGGCCTATGGCTACACCTTC.

This clonotype was counted between two and nine times. The J gene is TRBJ2-2, the V gene TRBV3-1, with 8 nucleotides matching TRBD1. V gave up 3 bases and J gave up 6 bases; unmatched junction bases: 6. This CDR3 region has 15 residues. Germline lookup yields CDR1 LGHDT and CDR2 YNNKEL (reference sequence). The CDR3 coding sequence is TGTGCCAGCAGCCAGGGGCGGACAGGGTCCGGGGAGCTGTTTTTT. It specifies CASSQGRTGSGELFF.

J is TRBJ2-1 and V is TRBV6-2 or TRBV6-3, with 9 bases lining up with TRBD2. Unmatched junction bases numbered 12, after V lost 9 bases and J lost 6 bases. Germline V gives CDR1 MNHEY, CDR2 SVGEGT. This CDR3 has 15 amino acids. The CDR3 loop reads CASATPSGKANEQFF. The CDR3 DNA sequence: TGTGCCAGTGCAACCCCTAGCGGGAAGGCCAATGAGCAGTTCTTC.

This clonotype was found a few times. The chain joins TRBV9 to TRBJ1-2; TRBD1 is a possible D gene (5 bases). This CDR3 spans 13 amino acids. Germline V gene sequence: CDR1 SGDLS, CDR2 YYNGEE. The V gene lost 4 bases and the J gene lost 4 bases, with 11 bases spanning the gap. The CDR3 DNA sequence: TGTGCCAGCAGCAAATCGACAGCCTATGGCTACACCTTC. Translating it yields CASSKSTAYGYTF.

V is TRBV5-1 and J is TRBJ2-7; 8 positions agree with TRBD1. This CDR3 is 15 amino acids long. Germline lookup yields CDR1 SGHRS and CDR2 YFSETQ. Losses at the gene ends were 6 bases for V and 2 bases for J; bases not matched to a gene: 10. For the CDR3, the DNA is TGCGCCAGCACGCCCGGGACAGGAGTGACCTACGAGCAGTACTTC. Protein product: CASTPGTGVTYEQYF.

This clonotype was detected a few times. V gene TRBV5-1 combines with J gene TRBJ2-1; no firm D call. V was clipped by 5 bases and J by 4 bases, with 10 bases between them. CDR3 length: 13 residues. CDR1 is SGHRS, CDR2 YFSETQ, per germline. The CDR3 DNA sequence: TGCGCCAGCAGGGGTTGGGGTTACAATGAGCAGTTCTTC. Its translation: CASRGWGYNEQFF.

As regards this clonotype: Possible read error: a much larger clone is one base away. Given the absence of the conserved phenylalanine or tryptophan at the CDR3 end, a read error is likely. The chain links TRBV28 to TRBJ1-1; unclear D gene. Trimming left V 3 bases short and J 1 base short, with 6 bases between. Germline V gene lookup returns CDR1 MDHEN and CDR2 SYDVKM. The length of the CDR3 is 13 residues. The CDR3 reads CASSLTPNTEAFV. DNA for the CDR3: TGTGCCAGCAGTTTGACACCGAACACTGAAGCTTTCGTT.

This clonotype was seen repeatedly, ten times or more. V usage is TRBV10-3 and J usage is TRBJ2-7; TRBD2 matches at 8 bases. The CDR3 sequence is 18 residues long. Germline CDR1 and CDR2: ENHRY and SYGVKD. V lost 5 bases and J lost 7; bases outside the gene matches: 22. The CDR3 sequence is CAISWTSSGRRSGMEQYF. As DNA, the CDR3 is TGTGCCATCAGTTGGACTAGCTCAGGGCGTAGGTCGGGCATGGAGCAGTACTTC.